The next 13 T cell receptor beta chains were all read from a single sample in a study of STAT5B mutations in CD4+ large granular lymphocyte leukemia. TCRdb's table, derived via immunoSEQ multiplex PCR, lists solely in-frame clones and lacks some. In the table there are some 40,000 clones, around 85% of which are singletons. The specimen sequenced was CD4+ T cells from blood buffy coats. These TCRs come from a human donor in good health.

The table lists this clone with a few counts. The J gene is TRBJ1-6, the V gene TRBV5-1, with no clear D. V was pared by 5 bases and J by 5 bases, with 23 bases between. The CDR3 contains 18 residues. Germline V gene lookup returns CDR1 SGHRS and CDR2 YFSETQ. The CDR3 sequence is CASRVRWQTLRDNSPLHF. CDR3 nucleotides: TGCGCCAGCAGGGTACGGTGGCAGACCCTTCGAGATAATTCACCCCTCCACTTT.

The chain links TRBV2 to TRBJ1-4; 9 positions agree with TRBD1. The CDR3 is 16 amino acids. CDR1 is SNHLY, CDR2 FYNNEI, per germline. J gave up 6 bases and V 6 bases, and 11 bases lay outside the gene matches. CDR3 in amino acids: CASRGPGQGSDEKLFF. CDR3 coding DNA: TGTGCCAGCAGGGGTCCGGGACAGGGTTCGGATGAAAAACTGTTTTTT. Together with reference TRBV2 and TRBJ1-4, the CDR3 gives the full variable domain: EPEVTQTPSHQVTQMGQEVILRCVPISNHLYFYWYRQILGQKVEFLVSFYNNEISEKSEIFDDQFSVERPDGSNFTLKIRSTKLEDSAMYFCASRGPGQGSDEKLFFGSGTQLSVL.

The chain carries TRBV18 and TRBJ2-5; D gene uncertain. Germline-derived CDR1 and CDR2 are KGHSH and LQKENI. The CDR3 is 18 residues long. V was shortened by 2 bases and J by 1 base, with 20 bases between the two germline ends. This CDR3 is CASSPGGNQITFQETQYF. The DNA for the CDR3 is TGTGCCAGCTCACCAGGCGGTAACCAAATAACGTTCCAAGAGACCCAGTACTTC.

The rearrangement links TRBV7-9 to TRBJ1-1; D is unclear. With 1 base removed from V and 1 base from J, the gap between germline ends came to 4 bases. Germline V gene lookup returns CDR1 SEHNR and CDR2 FQNEAQ (reference sequence). CDR3 length: 13 amino acids. In DNA, the CDR3 is TGTGCCAGCAGCTTAGTCGGGAACACTGAAGCTTTCTTT. Translated, it gives CASSLVGNTEAFF.

This chain's CDR3 is CASSWTDRGDQPQHF. As DNA, the CDR3 is TGTGCCAGCAGCTGGACGGACAGGGGGGATCAGCCCCAGCATTTT. The V gene is TRBV7-8, the J gene TRBJ1-5; TRBD1 matches 10 bases. This CDR3 region has 15 residues. The germline gives CDR1 SGHVS, CDR2 FQNEAQ. V was pared by 4 bases and J by 5 bases, with 5 bases of the junction left unmatched.

There are a few counts of this clone. V is TRBV7-9 and J is TRBJ1-5, with no clear D. The germline V gene has CDR1 SEHNR and CDR2 FQNEAQ (reference sequence). Trimming removed 1 base at V and 3 bases at J, with 7 bases between. This CDR3 is 14 amino acids long. The CDR3 nucleotides read TGTGCCAGCAGCTTAGGACAAAACAATCAGCCCCAGCATTTT. This translates into CASSLGQNNQPQHF.

This clone has just a few counts. The chain has TRBV9 and TRBJ2-1; 9 bases line up with TRBD1. V dropped 2 bases and J dropped 4; count of bases not matched to a gene: 4. CDR1 and CDR2 (germline): SGDLS, YYNGEE. CDR3 size: 15 residues. CDR3 loop: CASSVSGQGYNEQFF. The CDR3 bases are TGTGCCAGCAGCGTTTCGGGACAGGGTTACAATGAGCAGTTCTTC.

The sample holds one count of this clone. For the CDR3, the DNA is TGTGCCAGCAGCGTTGGACTAGCGGGAGGGAATTACAATGAGCAGTTCTTC. It translates to CASSVGLAGGNYNEQFF. The V call is TRBV9, the J call TRBJ2-1; TRBD2 matches at 15 bases. Germline V gives CDR1 SGDLS, CDR2 YYNGEE. The length of the CDR3 is 17 residues. After removal of 2 bases from V and 4 bases from J, the junction contained 4 bases not matched to a gene. Combining the CDR3 with reference TRBV9 and TRBJ2-1 gives the whole variable domain DSGVTQTPKHLITATGQRVTLRCSPRSGDLSVYWYQQSLDQGLQFLIQYYNGEERAKGNILERFSAQQFPDLHSELNLSSLELGDSALYFCASSVGLAGGNYNEQFFGPGTRLTVL.

The chain couples TRBV27 to TRBJ2-7; the match to TRBD1 covers 8 bases. After removal of 4 bases from V and 1 base from J, the junction contained 3 bases not matched to a gene. CDR3 length equals 14 residues. CDR1 is MNHEY and CDR2 is SMNVEV in the germline V gene (reference sequence). The CDR3, as DNA: TGTGCCAGCAGTTCATGGGACAGGTCCTACGAGCAGTACTTC. It codes for CASSSWDRSYEQYF.

This clone was observed once. This chain joins TRBV11-3 and TRBJ1-1; TRBD1 is a possible D gene (5 bases). The CDR3 consists of 13 residues. V dropped 6 bases and J dropped 2 bases, with 10 bases sitting between them. Germline V CDR1 and CDR2: SGHNT, YENEEA. The CDR3 bases are TGTGCCAGCAGTTTACAGGACAACACTGAAGCTTTCTTT. Translating it yields CASSLQDNTEAFF.

This chain connects TRBV28 to TRBJ1-3, with TRBD1 identical over 11 bases. The germline gives CDR1 MDHEN, CDR2 SYDVKM. The CDR3 totals 17 residues. The ends lost 8 bases at V and 0 bases at J; junction bases unmatched: 9. The CDR3 sequence is CASGPLGQGASGNTIYF. CDR3 DNA: TGTGCCAGCGGACCTTTAGGACAGGGGGCCTCTGGAAACACCATATATTTT.

This chain uses TRBV6-4 with TRBJ2-2; D might be TRBD1 (6 bases). The ends were cut back, 4 bases at V and 5 bases at J, with 11 bases in the middle. The length of the CDR3 is 14 residues. CDR1 MRHNA and CDR2 SNTAGT come from the germline V gene. The CDR3 region has the DNA TGTGCCAGCAGTGCGACCGGACAGACCGGGGAGCTGTTTTTT. Translated, it gives CASSATGQTGELFF.

The V gene is TRBV4-2, the J gene TRBJ2-3; TRBD2 might be the D (5 bases). The germline CDR1 and CDR2 sequences are LGHNA and YNFKEQ. The CDR3 runs 16 residues. Trimming took off 0 bases at V and 6 bases at J, with 16 bases between the two ends. CDR3 coding DNA: TGTGCCAGCAGCCAAGAGGCCGCGAGGGCCGAGGATACGCAGTATTTT. This encodes CASSQEAARAEDTQYF.